This T cell receptor (beta chain) was identified in a study of blood T cell repertoires in COVID-19. The overall study: The analysed material was cDNA or gDNA that came from T cells, B-cell-depleted T cells, or PBMCs.

Original analysis: Estimates of nucleated cell counts were drawn from the amplification of reference gene primers. Method: immunoSEQ multiplex PCR; TCRdb's copy keeps in-frame clones and lacks some. For V, J and clone size, that table is used; D and trimming come from the DNA. The sample has roughly 150,000 clones, about 85% seen once; the top ten hold roughly 5.7%. This CDR3 has 14 residues. Germline V gene lookup returns CDR1 LNHNV and CDR2 YYDKDF (reference sequence). The germline V and J ends were trimmed by 1 base and 7 bases, with 10 bases remaining between them. Participants were aged about 18 to 90 years, lived in about 26 US areas, and enrolled virtually. Each participant's cohort was designated according to participant-reported clinical history.

Sequencing used PBMCs or T cells enriched from blood (not recorded which). This receptor was taken from a woman aged 40 to 50 with acute COVID-19. The J gene is TRBJ2-2, the V gene TRBV15; D perhaps matches TRBD2 (5 bases). The CDR3 region is CATSRGSRGGELFF. The DNA for the CDR3 is TGTGCCACCAGCAGAGGTAGCCGGGGCGGGGAGCTGTTTTTT. The variable domain in full, completed from reference TRBV15 and TRBJ2-2, reads DAMVIQNPRYQVTQFGKPVTLSCSQTLNHNVMYWYQQKSSQAPKLLFHYYDKDFNNEADTPDNFQSRRPNTSFCFLDIRSPGLGDTAMYLCATSRGSRGGELFFGEGSRLTVL.